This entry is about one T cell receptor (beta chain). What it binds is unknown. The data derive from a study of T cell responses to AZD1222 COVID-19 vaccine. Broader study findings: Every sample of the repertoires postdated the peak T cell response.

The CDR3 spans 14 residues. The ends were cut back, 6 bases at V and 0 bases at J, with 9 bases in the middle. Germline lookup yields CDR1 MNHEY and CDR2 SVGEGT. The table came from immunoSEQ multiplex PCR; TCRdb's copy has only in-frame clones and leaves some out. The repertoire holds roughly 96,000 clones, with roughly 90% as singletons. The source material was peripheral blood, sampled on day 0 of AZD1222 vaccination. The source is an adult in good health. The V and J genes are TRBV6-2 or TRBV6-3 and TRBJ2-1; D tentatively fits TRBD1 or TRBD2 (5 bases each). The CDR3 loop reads CASSRGSSYNEQFF. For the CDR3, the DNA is TGTGCCAGCAGCCGGGGCAGCTCCTACAATGAGCAGTTCTTC.